The 31 T cell receptor beta chains given below trace back to one sample, sequenced in a study of blood T cells in healthy people across ages. Next came a second PCR, run for 7 to 11 cycles, which used a sample-barcoded 5' primer along with a J-beta primer mix. TCRdb ran MiXCR on the 5' RACE reads and lists one entry per CDR3 protein. This repertoire shows 1.5 million or so distinct CDR3 sequences, 42% found once; its top ten account for approximately 7.9%. The sample taken for sequencing was blood. These receptors were taken from a woman between 18 and 29 years old in good health.

The CDR3 spells CAWSSSVGGYTF. The CDR3 DNA follows: TGTGCCTGGAGTTCATCGGTTGGAGGCTACACCTTC. The genes are TRBV30 and TRBJ1-2; D remains unclear. V lost 2 bases and J 8 bases, leaving 12 bases between the germline ends. In germline, CDR1 is GTSNPN, CDR2 SVGIG (reference sequence). The length of the CDR3 is 12 residues.

This chain uses TRBV12-5 with TRBJ2-3, with D maybe TRBD1 (6 bases). This CDR3 comprises 17 residues. In germline, CDR1 is LGHNT, CDR2 FRNRAP. V lost 0 bases and J lost 2, with 15 bases in between. CDR3 nucleotides: TGTGCTAGTGGTTTGGTACTGAACCGGGACATCACAGATACGCAGTATTTT. This translates into CASGLVLNRDITDTQYF.

This clonotype has ten or more counts. The gene calls are TRBV7-9 and TRBJ2-3; D might be TRBD2 (6 bases). Germline lookup yields CDR1 SEHNR and CDR2 FQNEAQ (reference sequence). Trimming removed 2 bases from V and 0 bases from J, with 9 bases in between. The length of the CDR3 is 15 residues. The CDR3 sequence is CASSLSAGSTDTQYF. The CDR3 nucleotides are TGTGCCAGCAGCTTATCGGCGGGAAGCACAGATACGCAGTATTTT.

This clonotype was counted a few times. This rearrangement joins TRBV11-2 to TRBJ2-5; D is possibly TRBD2 (6 bases). The CDR3 is 12 amino acids. CDR1 and CDR2 (germline): SGHAT, FQNNGV. Trimming removed 6 bases from V and 10 bases from J, with 15 bases in between. The CDR3 nucleotides are TGTGCCAGCAGTTTTAAAGCGGGTCTCCAGTACTTC. It codes for CASSFKAGLQYF.

The chain recombines TRBV2 with TRBJ2-3, with D uncertain. The CDR3 sequence is 16 residues long. V was shortened by 7 bases and J by 1 base, with 18 bases between the two germline ends. The germline CDR1 and CDR2 sequences are SNHLY and FYNNEI. This chain's CDR3 is CASKNSQSLRTDTQYF. The DNA of the CDR3 is TGTGCCAGCAAAAATAGCCAGTCCCTACGCACAGATACGCAGTATTTT.

This chain uses TRBV5-7 with TRBJ2-7; 9 bases align to TRBD2. TRBV5-7 is an open reading frame, and its role is uncertain. Trimming removed 4 bases from V and 7 bases from J; junction bases left unmatched: 15. CDR3 length equals 16 residues. In nucleotides, the CDR3 is TGTGCCAGCAGCCTAGCGGGATGGGTTATGTGGGGTGAGCAGTACTTC. Its translation: CASSLAGWVMWGEQYF.

This chain links TRBV27 with TRBJ2-1; no definite D call. CDR1 and CDR2 from the germline V gene are MNHEY and SMNVEV (reference sequence). The CDR3 is made up of 11 amino acids. Trimming shortened V by 3 bases and J by 8 bases, and 5 bases separated the two germline ends. The CDR3 region has the DNA TGTGCCAGCAGTTTCTCCCATGAGCAGTTCTTC. It specifies CASSFSHEQFF.

This chain connects TRBV18 to TRBJ1-1; tentatively, D is TRBD1 (6 bases). Trimming shortened V by 8 bases and J by 1 base, and 8 bases separated the two germline ends. CDR3 length: 12 amino acids. From germline, CDR1 is KGHSH and CDR2 LQKENI. CDR3 nucleotides: TGTGCCAGCGGGGGACAGAACACTGAAGCTTTCTTT. Protein sequence: CASGGQNTEAFF.

The V call is TRBV11-2, the J call TRBJ2-5; 8 bases align to TRBD2. V lost 6 bases and J lost 11; bases outside the gene matches: 20. The CDR3 is 16 amino acids. The germline gives CDR1 SGHAT, CDR2 FQNNGV. The CDR3 DNA sequence: TGTGCCAGCAGGGTCAGGAAGCGGGAGCTAGGCAATGAGCAGTACTTC. This translates into CASRVRKRELGNEQYF.

This clonotype was seen a few times. The V call is TRBV20-1, the J call TRBJ2-1; D is uncertain. Deletions cut 6 bases from V and 4 bases from J, with 10 bases between. Germline-derived CDR1 and CDR2 are DFQATT and SNEGSKA (reference sequence). The CDR3 sequence is 12 residues long. The CDR3 protein is CSARTEYNEQFF. The DNA for the CDR3 is TGCAGTGCCCGGACGGAGTACAATGAGCAGTTCTTC.

The V call is TRBV10-1, the J call TRBJ2-3; TRBD2 might be the D (6 bases). This CDR3 spans 16 amino acids. Germline CDR1 and CDR2: WNHNN and SYGVQD (reference sequence). Trimming removed 0 bases at V and 5 bases at J, with 15 bases between. The CDR3 sequence is CASSESGSGNGDTQYF. CDR3 nucleotides: TGCGCCAGCAGTGAGTCGGGTAGCGGAAATGGAGATACGCAGTATTTT.

V usage is TRBV6-5 and J usage is TRBJ2-4, with D possibly matching TRBD2 (5 bases). Germline CDR1 MNHEY, CDR2 SVGAGI. The CDR3 runs 16 residues. Trimming took 0 bases from V and 0 from J, leaving 9 bases between them. The DNA for the CDR3 is TGTGCCAGCAGTTACTCCCTCGGACTAGCCAAAAACATTCAGTACTTC. It yields the protein CASSYSLGLAKNIQYF.

This clonotype was picked up a small number of times. This rearrangement joins TRBV30 to TRBJ1-1, with 9 bases identical to TRBD1. Germline values: CDR1 GTSNPN, CDR2 SVGIG (reference sequence). CDR3 length: 13 residues. Trimming at V came to 1 base and at J to 4 bases, leaving 1 base not matched to a gene. In DNA, the CDR3 is TGTGCCTGGAGTGCGACAGGGGGCACTGAAGCTTTCTTT. Translated, it gives CAWSATGGTEAFF.

The chain employs TRBV20-1 and TRBJ2-1; D unclear. V was pared by 2 bases and J by 8 bases, with 7 bases between. The length of the CDR3 is 11 residues. Germline assignment: CDR1 DFQATT and CDR2 SNEGSKA (reference sequence). Here the CDR3 DNA reads TGCAGTGCTAGACGTTGGGATGAGCAGTTCTTC. This translates into CSARRWDEQFF.

The chain couples TRBV20-1 to TRBJ2-7; tentatively, D is TRBD1 or TRBD2 (5 bases each). The germline CDR1 and CDR2 sequences are DFQATT and SNEGSKA (reference sequence). V was trimmed by 2 bases and J by 2 bases, leaving 19 bases between them. This CDR3 has 16 residues. The CDR3 DNA sequence: TGCAGTGCTAGATCCCTAGTACCCGGGGCACCCTACGAGCAGTACTTC. Its translation is CSARSLVPGAPYEQYF.

Of note for this clonotype: This could be a read error, since a much larger clone is one nucleotide away. The V call is TRBV4-1, the J call TRBJ2-1; 9 positions agree with TRBD2. The CDR3 contains 15 residues. Unmatched junction bases numbered 10, after V lost 1 base and J lost 12 bases. The germline V gene encodes CDR1 MGHRA and CDR2 YSYEKL. CDR3 sequence reads: CASSQGLAGLGGQFF. CDR3 bases: TGCGCCAGCAGCCAAGGGCTAGCGGGATTGGGTGGGCAGTTCTTC.

This clonotype was recorded many times. The chain links TRBV9 to TRBJ1-2; possible D gene TRBD1, 5 bases. CDR3 size: 14 residues. Germline V gene lookup returns CDR1 SGDLS and CDR2 YYNGEE. Deletions cut 0 bases from V and 0 bases from J, with 6 bases between. CDR3 coding DNA: TGTGCCAGCAGCGTAGGGGGGGCTAACTATGGCTACACCTTC. Translation: CASSVGGANYGYTF.

The rearrangement uses TRBV12-3 or TRBV12-4 and TRBJ2-5; 8 nucleotides align to TRBD1. V was clipped by 5 bases and J by 5 bases; unmatched bases: 7. The CDR3 loop spans 14 amino acids. The DNA of the CDR3 is TGTGCCAGCAGTGGCAGGGGGCCCGACGAGACCCAGTACTTC. Its protein product is CASSGRGPDETQYF.

As to this clonotype: The junction shows a germline mismatch at one end, possibly a read error. The chain is built from TRBV15 and TRBJ2-6; perhaps D is TRBD1 or TRBD2 (6 bases each). Germline V lookup: CDR1 LNHNV, CDR2 YYDKDF (reference sequence). This CDR3 is 18 amino acids long. CDR3 sequence reads: CATSRDRGAGSGADVLTF. The CDR3, as DNA: TGTGCCACCAGCAGAGATAGGGGGGCAGGCTCTGGGGCCGACGTCCTGACTTTC. Filled out from reference TRBV15 and TRBJ2-6, the complete variable domain reads DAMVIQNPRYQVTQFGKPVTLSCSQTLNHNVMYWYQQKSSQAPKLLFHYYDKDFNNEADTPDNFQSRRPNTSFCFLDIRSPGLGDTAMYLCATSRDRGAGSGADVLTFGAGSRLTVL.

V usage is TRBV6-6 and J usage is TRBJ2-7, with 7 bases fitting TRBD1. Trimming cost V 6 bases and J 2 bases; bases outside gene matches: 7. This CDR3 spans 14 amino acids. Germline V CDR1 and CDR2: MNHNY, SVGAGI (reference sequence). CDR3 DNA sequence: TGTGCCAGCAGCCAAAACAGGGGCCCCTACGAGCAGTACTTC. Protein product: CASSQNRGPYEQYF.

To note about this clonotype: The junction departs from germline at one end; a sequencing error may be responsible. The chain has TRBV7-2 and TRBJ2-1, with D possibly TRBD2 on 5 matching bases. The CDR3 is 12 amino acids. Germline V gene data show CDR1 as SGHTA and CDR2 as FQGNSA. CDR3 residues: CACSPGGGEQFF. Written as DNA, the CDR3 is TGTGCCTGCAGCCCAGGAGGCGGAGAGCAGTTCTTC. The complete variable domain, with remaining parts taken from reference TRBV7-2 and TRBJ2-1, reads GAGVSQSPSNKVTEKGKDVELRCDPISGHTALYWYRQSLGQGLEFLIYFQGNSAPDKSGLPSDRFSAERTGGSVSTLTIQRTQQEDSAVYLCACSPGGGEQFFGPGTRLTVL.

The chain combines TRBV7-9 with TRBJ2-2; 9 bases match TRBD1. The CDR3 consists of 16 residues. Germline lookup yields CDR1 SEHNR and CDR2 FQNEAQ (reference sequence). J was trimmed by 4 bases and V by 3 bases; bases with no gene match: 6. DNA of the CDR3: TGTGCCAGCAGCTTCCGACAGGGGGTTAGCACCGGGGAGCTGTTTTTT. The encoded protein is CASSFRQGVSTGELFF.

The chain joins TRBV2 to TRBJ2-1, with 10 bases that match TRBD1. The V and J ends lost 11 bases and 10 bases, in that order; junction bases with no gene match: 11. Germline V gene data show CDR1 as SNHLY and CDR2 as FYNNEI. The CDR3 totals 13 residues. CDR3 in amino acids: CAGEGQGVREQFF. CDR3 in DNA: TGTGCCGGGGAAGGACAGGGGGTAAGGGAGCAGTTCTTC.

V usage is TRBV27 and J usage is TRBJ2-5, with D tentatively TRBD2 (6 bases). The CDR3 spans 11 residues. Per the germline V gene, CDR1 is MNHEY and CDR2 is SMNVEV (reference sequence). V shed 10 bases and J shed 9 bases, with 15 bases lying between them. The CDR3 DNA is TGTGCCATCTGGACCGGGGAGGCCCAGTACTTC. Translating gives CAIWTGEAQYF.

V gene TRBV15 combines with J gene TRBJ2-7, with D perhaps given as TRBD1 or TRBD2 (6 bases each). The CDR3 is 14 amino acids. CDR1 is LNHNV, CDR2 YYDKDF, per germline (reference sequence). Trimming shortened V by 4 bases and J by 1 base, and 11 bases separated the two germline ends. CDR3 amino acids: CATSIGGGSYEQYF. The CDR3, as DNA: TGTGCCACCAGCATCGGGGGCGGTTCCTACGAGCAGTACTTC. The whole variable domain, remainder taken from reference TRBV15 and TRBJ2-7, is DAMVIQNPRYQVTQFGKPVTLSCSQTLNHNVMYWYQQKSSQAPKLLFHYYDKDFNNEADTPDNFQSRRPNTSFCFLDIRSPGLGDTAMYLCATSIGGGSYEQYFGPGTRLTVT.

CDR3 region: CSAREDDYEQYF. CDR3 in DNA: TGCAGTGCTAGAGAAGACGACTACGAGCAGTACTTC. The chain combines TRBV20-1 with TRBJ2-7; unclear D gene. V lost 0 bases and J lost 3, with 6 bases in between. This CDR3 region has 12 residues. Germline loops: CDR1 DFQATT, CDR2 SNEGSKA (reference sequence).

The chain joins TRBV7-9 to TRBJ1-2, with 9 bases that match TRBD1. The CDR3 has 12 residues. Germline V gives CDR1 SEHNR, CDR2 FQNEAQ (reference sequence). The V gene end was trimmed by 5 bases and the J gene end by 13 bases; junction bases not matched to a gene: 8. The CDR3 spells CASSKGDRVITF. CDR3 DNA sequence: TGTGCCAGCAGCAAAGGGGACAGGGTTATCACCTTC.

This clonotype occurred a few times. V usage is TRBV27 and J usage is TRBJ2-5; no reliable D call. The better agreement between TRBJ2-7 and the DNA end casts doubt on the J call. The CDR3 has 13 residues. Germline CDR1 MNHEY, CDR2 SMNVEV (reference sequence). The CDR3 sequence: CASSSHTWGEQYF. CDR3 coding DNA: TGTGCCAGCAGTTCGCATACTTGGGGCGAGCAGTACTTC.

For this clonotype: One junction end does not reproduce the germline sequence, and a read error may be involved. The genes are TRBV14 and TRBJ1-4; TRBD1 aligns across 10 bases. The CDR3 loop spans 16 amino acids. Germline V gene data show CDR1 as SGHDN and CDR2 as FVKESK. The CDR3 nucleotides are TGTGCCAGCAGCCATTGGGACAGGGGACCTAATAAAAAACTGTTTTTT. This translates into CASSHWDRGPNKKLFF.

This clonotype was seen once. A junction boundary mismatches the germline segment, possibly from a read error. V usage is TRBV4-2 and J usage is TRBJ1-2; D is possibly TRBD1 (5 bases). This CDR3 has 17 amino acids. Per the germline V gene, CDR1 is LGHNA and CDR2 is YNFKEQ. The CDR3 nucleotides are TGTGCCAGCAGCCAAGAGTGGGAAACATCCTGGGGCTATAGCTACACCTTC. Its translation: CASSQEWETSWGYSYTF.

This clonotype was seen ten or more times. The V gene is TRBV12-3 or TRBV12-4, the J gene TRBJ2-2; unclear D gene. The CDR3 is made up of 11 amino acids. Trimming took off 6 bases at V and 3 bases at J, with 2 bases between the two ends. Written as DNA, the CDR3 is TGTGCCAGCAGATACACCGGGGAGCTGTTTTTT. Translated, it gives CASRYTGELFF.